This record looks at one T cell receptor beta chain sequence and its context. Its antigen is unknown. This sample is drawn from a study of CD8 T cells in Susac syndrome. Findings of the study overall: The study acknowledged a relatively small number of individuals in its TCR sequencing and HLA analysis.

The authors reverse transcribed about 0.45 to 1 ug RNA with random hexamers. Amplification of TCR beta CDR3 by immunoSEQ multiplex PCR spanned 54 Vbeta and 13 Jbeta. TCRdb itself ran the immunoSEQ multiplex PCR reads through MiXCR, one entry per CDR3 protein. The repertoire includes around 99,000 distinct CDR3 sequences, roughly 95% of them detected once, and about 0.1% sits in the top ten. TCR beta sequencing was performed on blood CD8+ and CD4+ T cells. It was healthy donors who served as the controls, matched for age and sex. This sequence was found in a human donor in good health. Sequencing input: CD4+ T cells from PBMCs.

CDR3 loop: CASSHSPALNIQYF. CDR3 coding DNA: TGTGCCAGCAGCCATTCTCCGGCCTTAAACATTCAGTACTTC. The chain combines TRBV3-1 with TRBJ2-4; D remains ambiguous. Trimming left V 3 bases short and J 6 bases short, with 12 bases between. From germline, CDR1 is LGHDT and CDR2 YNNKEL (reference sequence). The CDR3 is made up of 14 amino acids.